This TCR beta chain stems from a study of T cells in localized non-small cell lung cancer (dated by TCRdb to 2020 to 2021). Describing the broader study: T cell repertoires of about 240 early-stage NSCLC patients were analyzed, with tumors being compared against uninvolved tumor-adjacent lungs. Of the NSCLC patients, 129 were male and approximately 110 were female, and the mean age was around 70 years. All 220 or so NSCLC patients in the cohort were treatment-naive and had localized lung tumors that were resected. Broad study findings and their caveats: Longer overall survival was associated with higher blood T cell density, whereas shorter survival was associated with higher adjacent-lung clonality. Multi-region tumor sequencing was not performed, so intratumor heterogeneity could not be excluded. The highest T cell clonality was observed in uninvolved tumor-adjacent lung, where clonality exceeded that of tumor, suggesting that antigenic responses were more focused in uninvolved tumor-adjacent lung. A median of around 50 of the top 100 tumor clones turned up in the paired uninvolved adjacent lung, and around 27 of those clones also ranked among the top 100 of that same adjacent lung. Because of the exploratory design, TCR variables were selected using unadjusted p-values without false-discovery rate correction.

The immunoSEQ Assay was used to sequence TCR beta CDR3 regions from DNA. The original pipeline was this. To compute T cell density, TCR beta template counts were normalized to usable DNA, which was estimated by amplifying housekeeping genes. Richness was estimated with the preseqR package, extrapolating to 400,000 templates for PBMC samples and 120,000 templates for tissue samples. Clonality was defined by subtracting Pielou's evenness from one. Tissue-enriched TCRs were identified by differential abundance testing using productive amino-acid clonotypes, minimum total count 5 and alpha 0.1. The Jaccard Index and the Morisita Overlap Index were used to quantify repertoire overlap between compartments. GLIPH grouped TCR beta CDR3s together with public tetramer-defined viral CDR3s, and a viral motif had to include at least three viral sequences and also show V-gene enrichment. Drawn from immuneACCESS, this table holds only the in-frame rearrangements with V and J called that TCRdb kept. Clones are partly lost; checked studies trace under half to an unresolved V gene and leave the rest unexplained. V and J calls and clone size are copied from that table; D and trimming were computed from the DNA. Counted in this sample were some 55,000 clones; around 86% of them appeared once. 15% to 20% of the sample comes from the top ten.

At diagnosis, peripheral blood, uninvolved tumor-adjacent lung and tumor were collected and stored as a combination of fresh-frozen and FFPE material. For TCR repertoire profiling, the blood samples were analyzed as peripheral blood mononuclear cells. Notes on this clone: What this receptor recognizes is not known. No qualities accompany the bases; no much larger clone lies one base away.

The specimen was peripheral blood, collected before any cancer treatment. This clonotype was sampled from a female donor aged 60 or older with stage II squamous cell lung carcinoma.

The encoded CDR3 is CASNYRTGLGGLEAFF. The DNA sequence is as follows: TGTGCCAGCAACTACCGGACGGGACTTGGGGGACTTGAAGCTTTCTTT. The chain is made from TRBV2 and TRBJ1-1; TRBD1 is possibly the D segment (5 matching bases). The CDR3, from cysteine to phenylalanine, totals 16 residues. Just the 48-base CDR3 DNA is kept, in frame starting at base 1. The junction carries 25 bases between V and J, which are trimmed by 7 bases and 7 bases respectively. CDR1 and CDR2, looked up from the germline V gene, are SNHLY and FYNNEI.